This TCR beta chain was retrieved from a study of molecular identifiers for immune sequencing clone quantification. The bulk TCR libraries were made with methods described before and with listed TCR primers. TCRdb analysed the PCR reads with MiXCR anew, one entry per CDR3 protein. The repertoire holds 460,000 or so distinct CDR3 sequences, with roughly 26% as singletons. The study, taken as a whole, reports: In a background of around 970,000 naive cells, spiked Jurkat TCR RNA from one cell was reportedly detectable. Effector cells had over 99% of their molecules in clones above 20 RNA copies, while naive cells had under 1%.

V dropped 6 bases and J dropped 9 bases, with 21 bases sitting between them. The CDR3 has 15 residues. In germline, CDR1 is MDHEN, CDR2 SYDVKM. In its sample, this clonotype was seen many times. Its target is unknown. The rearrangement uses TRBV28 and TRBJ2-1; D unresolved. The sequenced sample was naive CD8+ T cells from blood, with Jurkat cell RNA spiked in. Subset of the sample: FACS-sorted CD8+CD4-CCR7+CD45RA+ naive T cells. This clonotype was sampled from a human donor in good health. Some libraries in this study had Jurkat cell RNA spiked in. The chain's CDR3 is CASSNHARGLGEQFF. As DNA, the CDR3 is TGTGCCAGCAGCAACCATGCCCGAGGATTAGGTGAGCAGTTCTTC.